Presented here are 22 T cell receptor beta chains from one specimen sequenced in a study of blood T cell repertoires in COVID-19. Only in-frame clones appear in the TCRdb table, and some are missing; sequencing was by immunoSEQ multiplex PCR. The sample lists approximately 130,000 clones; 85% to 90% were seen once. The sample was peripheral blood. The receptor source for this set is a human donor in a cohort sampled during active COVID-19.

The rearrangement links TRBV9 to TRBJ2-1; TRBD2 matches 12 bases. CDR1 and CDR2 from the germline V gene are SGDLS and YYNGEE. V shed 4 bases, J shed 1 base, and the junction held 18 bases outside the gene matches. The CDR3 loop spans 21 amino acids. DNA of the CDR3: TGTGCCAGCAGCTCGAGCCTAACTAGCGGGGGGATGGCATTATCCTACAATGAGCAGTTCTTC. Translation: CASSSSLTSGGMALSYNEQFF. The full variable domain, rest sourced from reference TRBV9 and TRBJ2-1, is DSGVTQTPKHLITATGQRVTLRCSPRSGDLSVYWYQQSLDQGLQFLIQYYNGEERAKGNILERFSAQQFPDLHSELNLSSLELGDSALYFCASSSSLTSGGMALSYNEQFFGPGTRLTVL.

V usage is TRBV11-2 and J usage is TRBJ2-2; no clear D gene. The V end lost 1 base, the J end lost 3 bases, and 6 bases lay between the germline ends. Per germline, CDR1 SGHAT and CDR2 FQNNGV. This CDR3 is 14 amino acids long. The DNA for the CDR3 is TGTGCCAGCAGCTTAGGGCTTTACACCGGGGAGCTGTTTTTT. Protein sequence: CASSLGLYTGELFF.

This clone was detected a few times. V is TRBV7-2 and J is TRBJ2-7, with TRBD2 identical over 8 bases. The CDR3 loop spans 14 amino acids. V was pared by 5 bases and J by 3 bases, with 6 bases of the junction left unmatched. Germline V gene data show CDR1 as SGHTA and CDR2 as FQGNSA. CDR3 protein: CASSRSGAGYEQYF. CDR3 DNA: TGTGCCAGCAGCCGTAGCGGGGCGGGCTACGAGCAGTACTTC.

The genes are TRBV6-4 and TRBJ2-1; D may be TRBD2 (7 bases). Trimming took 2 bases from V and 4 from J, leaving 9 bases between them. The CDR3 extends over 14 amino acids. Germline V CDR1 and CDR2: MRHNA, SNTAGT. CDR3 DNA: TGTGCCAGCAGTGACAGGGGGGGATACAATGAGCAGTTCTTC. This sequence encodes CASSDRGGYNEQFF.

CDR3 in amino acids: CASSPLAGGPTDTQYF. DNA for the CDR3: TGTGCCAGCAGCCCTCTAGCGGGAGGGCCTACAGATACGCAGTATTTT. The chain has TRBV11-3 and TRBJ2-3, with TRBD2 matching over 12 bases. Per the germline V gene, CDR1 is SGHNT and CDR2 is YENEEA. This CDR3 comprises 16 residues. V lost 5 bases and J lost 3; bases outside the gene matches: 6.

The V and J genes are TRBV27 and TRBJ2-2; the match to TRBD2 covers 7 bases. The CDR3 is 15 amino acids. Looked up from germline, CDR1 is MNHEY and CDR2 is SMNVEV (reference sequence). The junction had 9 bases not matched to a gene; V was cut back by 3 bases and J by 8 bases. The CDR3 coding sequence is TGTGCCAGCAGTTTCTACCTGGGGGGGGTGGGGGAGCTGTTTTTT. Translation: CASSFYLGGVGELFF.

As DNA, the CDR3 is TGCAGTGCTAGAGAAGACTATGAGCAGTTCTTC. As protein: CSAREDYEQFF. This sequence joins TRBV20-1 and TRBJ2-1; no reliable D call. CDR1 is DFQATT and CDR2 is SNEGSKA in the germline V gene (reference sequence). V lost 0 bases, J lost 8 bases, and 5 bases lay in between. The CDR3 consists of 11 residues.

The CDR3 loop is CASSQDTSLSGANVLTF. In nucleotides, the CDR3 is TGCGCCAGCAGCCAAGATACATCCCTCTCTGGGGCCAACGTCCTGACTTTC. The chain employs TRBV4-3 and TRBJ2-6; D not resolved. This CDR3 has 17 amino acids. Trimming left V 0 bases short and J 0 bases short, with 9 bases between. Per germline, CDR1 LGHNA and CDR2 YSLEER.

The chain couples TRBV7-9 to TRBJ2-3, with 13 bases that match TRBD2. V lost 1 base and J lost 0; bases outside the gene matches: 4. The V gene's germline CDR1 is SEHNR and CDR2 FQNEAQ (reference sequence). CDR3 length: 18 amino acids. The CDR3 spells CASSLGTSGSSSTDTQYF. The CDR3 region has the DNA TGTGCCAGCAGCTTAGGGACTAGCGGGAGCTCTAGCACAGATACGCAGTATTTT.

V and J are TRBV18 and TRBJ2-2; a possible D gene is TRBD2 (6 bases). The CDR3 totals 16 residues. The germline CDR1 and CDR2 sequences are KGHSH and LQKENI. The germline V and J ends were trimmed by 3 bases and 0 bases, with 11 bases remaining between them. DNA for the CDR3: TGTGCCAGCTCACCCCTACCGGGGGCGAACACCGGGGAGCTGTTTTTT. This translates into CASSPLPGANTGELFF.

The J gene is TRBJ2-1, the V gene TRBV5-1; D uncertain. V was clipped by 5 bases and J by 5 bases, with 8 bases between them. The germline CDR1 and CDR2 sequences are SGHRS and YFSETQ. This CDR3 is 12 amino acids long. In DNA form, the CDR3 reads TGCGCCAGCAGAAACCGGGACAATGAGCAGTTCTTC. Translated: CASRNRDNEQFF.

The chain joins TRBV9 to TRBJ2-1, with D possibly matching TRBD2 (6 bases). The CDR3 runs 15 residues. CDR1 and CDR2 (germline): SGDLS, YYNGEE. Trimming shortened V by 0 bases and J by 15 bases, and 22 bases separated the two germline ends. The DNA of the CDR3 is TGTGCCAGCAGCGTAGAAGGAGGGACGATTTCTCACCTGTTCTTC. Its protein is CASSVEGGTISHLFF.

The chain links TRBV6-2 or TRBV6-3 to TRBJ1-1, with no clear D. Trimming shortened V by 4 bases and J by 8 bases, and 11 bases separated the two germline ends. Germline V lookup: CDR1 MNHEY, CDR2 SVGEGT. CDR3 length: 12 residues. CDR3 bases: TGTGCCAGCAGTTCCTTAATTATCGAAGCTTTCTTT. Amino acids: CASSSLIIEAFF.

The V call is TRBV5-1, the J call TRBJ2-2; 9 positions agree with TRBD1. V lost 3 bases and J lost 5; bases outside the gene matches: 5. This CDR3 is 15 amino acids long. The V gene's germline CDR1 is SGHRS and CDR2 YFSETQ. The CDR3 DNA reads TGCGCCAGCAGCTACACAGGGGGCGAGACCGGGGAGCTGTTTTTT. Amino acids: CASSYTGGETGELFF.

V gene TRBV24-1 combines with J gene TRBJ2-5; 8 bases agree with TRBD2. V gave up 9 bases and J gave up 2 bases; unmatched junction bases: 4. Germline V gene sequence: CDR1 KGHDR, CDR2 SFDVKD. The CDR3 length is 13 residues. CDR3 nucleotide sequence: TGTGCCACCCAACGCGGGGGGCAAGAGACCCAGTACTTC. Encoded protein: CATQRGGQETQYF.

The chain carries TRBV29-1 and TRBJ2-3; 14 bases are a match to TRBD2. V lost 1 base to trimming and J lost 5 bases; unmatched junction nucleotides: 5. The germline gives CDR1 SQVTM, CDR2 ANQGSEA. The CDR3 extends over 16 amino acids. CDR3 amino acids: CSVEGGLAGVGDTQYF. The CDR3 bases are TGCAGCGTTGAAGGGGGACTAGCGGGAGTTGGAGATACGCAGTATTTT.

Only a few counts were recorded for this clone. This chain links TRBV25-1 with TRBJ1-4, with 7 nucleotides matching TRBD1. CDR3 length: 15 residues. Germline CDR1 MGHDK, CDR2 SYGVNS. The ends lost 3 bases at V and 8 bases at J; junction bases unmatched: 9. Here the CDR3 reads CASSDLRQGGEKLFF. In DNA form, the CDR3 reads TGTGCCAGCAGTGACCTAAGACAGGGTGGGGAAAAACTGTTTTTT.

V usage is TRBV30 and J usage is TRBJ2-2, with D possibly being TRBD2 (6 bases). Germline V gene sequence: CDR1 GTSNPN, CDR2 SVGIG (reference sequence). V was cut by 0 bases and J by 5 bases, with 13 bases left in between. The CDR3 runs 15 residues. The CDR3 nucleotides read TGTGCCTGGAGTGTAGGAGGGACGTATACCGGGGAGCTGTTTTTT. Its translation: CAWSVGGTYTGELFF.

To note about this clone: The sample carries other DNA sequences with the same CDR3. V and J are TRBV10-3 and TRBJ1-2; a weak D match, TRBD1 (5 bases). The germline V and J ends were trimmed by 2 bases and 7 bases, with 11 bases remaining between them. The CDR3 covers 13 residues. CDR1 and CDR2 from the germline V gene are ENHRY and SYGVKD. CDR3 sequence (DNA): TGTGCCATCAGTGAGGACCTACAGGTTGGCTACACCTTC. Translated: CAISEDLQVGYTF.

The chain combines TRBV24-1 with TRBJ2-5, with D possibly TRBD2 on 6 matching bases. Germline V gives CDR1 KGHDR, CDR2 SFDVKD. This CDR3 is built from 14 residues. The V and J ends lost 7 bases and 5 bases respectively, with 16 bases between them. CDR3 residues: CATSPGGSVETQYF. The DNA of the CDR3 is TGTGCCACCAGCCCCGGGGGATCCGTGGAGACCCAGTACTTC.

J is TRBJ2-7 and V is TRBV5-1; 8 bases fit TRBD2. The J segment lost 5 bases and the V segment lost 4 bases, leaving 5 bases of the junction unmatched. The CDR3 is made up of 13 amino acids. Germline-derived CDR1 and CDR2 are SGHRS and YFSETQ. CDR3 sequence (DNA): TGCGCCAGCAGCCGCGGGGGGAAAGACGAGCAGTACTTC. The encoded protein is CASSRGGKDEQYF.

The rearrangement uses TRBV5-1 and TRBJ1-1; 12 nucleotides align to TRBD1. CDR1 and CDR2 (germline): SGHRS, YFSETQ. The V segment lost 4 bases and the J segment 4 bases; nucleotides outside the gene matches: 11. The CDR3 extends over 17 amino acids. For the CDR3, the DNA is TGCGCCAGCAGCGCTGCCGGGACAGGGGGCGGGGGCACTGAAGCTTTCTTT. Translated: CASSAAGTGGGGTEAFF.